The 13 T cell receptor beta chains in this list originate from one sample, sequenced in a study of Ad26.COV2.S vaccination and SARS-CoV-2 variants. Treatment of the sample: around 19 received Ad26.COV2.S at low or high dose, single or two shots; roughly five received placebo; per-sample allocation not given. Sampling happened 63 days after the first vaccine or placebo injection. Profiled with immunoSEQ multiplex PCR; TCRdb holds only in-frame clones, not every one. The sample includes hundreds of thousands of clones, roughly 90% seen only once; the top ten take 12%. This material consisted of peripheral blood, taken in a trial of Ad26.COV2.S vaccine versus placebo. The receptors shown here come from a person aged 18-60 years who received the Ad26.COV2.S COVID-19 vaccine or a placebo.

The J gene is TRBJ2-4, the V gene TRBV12-1. TRBV12-1 is marked as a pseudogene. The CDR3 has 23 amino acids. CDR3: CASSFEGGRGLHLGPKAKNIQYF. CDR3 DNA sequence: TGTGCCAGCAGCTTTGAAGGGGGGCGAGGATTACACTTAGGGCCCAAAGCCAAAAACATTCAGTACTTC.

This chain uses TRBV6-2 or TRBV6-3 with TRBJ2-1; 8 bases map to TRBD1. The CDR3 covers 12 residues. V trimming: 6 bases; J trimming: 9 bases; junction bases outside the gene matches: 4. Germline-derived CDR1 and CDR2 are MNHEY and SVGEGT. CDR3 region: CASSQDRAEQFF. The CDR3 region has the DNA TGTGCCAGCAGCCAGGACAGGGCTGAGCAGTTCTTC.

The chain couples TRBV30 to TRBJ2-1; D might be TRBD2 (6 bases). The CDR3 totals 13 residues. Deletions cut 1 base from V and 7 bases from J, with 11 bases between. Per germline, CDR1 GTSNPN and CDR2 SVGIG (reference sequence). CDR3 DNA sequence: TGTGCCTGGAGTGGCGGGGCGAGGAATGAGCAGTTCTTC. Amino acid sequence: CAWSGGARNEQFF. Full variable domain (rest looked up from reference TRBV30 and TRBJ2-1): SQTIHQWPATLVQPVGSPLSLECTVEGTSNPNLYWYRQAAGRGLQLLFYSVGIGQISSEVPQNLSASRPQDRQFILSSKKLLLSDSGFYLCAWSGGARNEQFFGPGTRLTVL.

The chain has TRBV27 and TRBJ2-7; no clear D. Trimming removed 4 bases at V and 3 bases at J, with 7 bases between. The CDR3 runs 12 residues. CDR1 and CDR2 from the germline V gene are MNHEY and SMNVEV (reference sequence). The CDR3 bases are TGTGCCAGCAGTTCCGCCCTCTACGAGCAGTACTTC. Its protein is CASSSALYEQYF.

This chain uses TRBV11-2 with TRBJ2-2; TRBD2 matches at 7 bases. The germline V gene encodes CDR1 SGHAT and CDR2 FQNNGV. The CDR3 loop spans 15 amino acids. V was clipped by 4 bases and J by 3 bases; unmatched bases: 5. This CDR3 reads CASSSYAGDTGELFF. In DNA, the CDR3 is TGTGCCAGCAGCTCATACGCGGGGGACACCGGGGAGCTGTTTTTT.

The rearrangement joins TRBV19 to TRBJ1-4; 9 positions match TRBD1. The CDR3 length is 14 residues. In germline, CDR1 is LNHDA, CDR2 SQIVND (reference sequence). V dropped 7 bases and J dropped 5; count of bases not matched to a gene: 5. The CDR3 coding sequence is TGTGCCAGTAATTTGGGACAGGGAAATGAAAAACTGTTTTTT. Protein product: CASNLGQGNEKLFF. The variable domain in full, completed from reference TRBV19 and TRBJ1-4, reads DGGITQSPKYLFRKEGQNVTLSCEQNLNHDAMYWYRQDPGQGLRLIYYSQIVNDFQKGDIAEGYSVSREKKESFPLTVTSAQKNPTAFYLCASNLGQGNEKLFFGSGTQLSVL.

This sequence joins TRBV7-8 and TRBJ2-1; 8 nucleotides agree with TRBD1. The CDR3 sequence is 13 residues long. Germline V lookup: CDR1 SGHVS, CDR2 FQNEAQ. Losses at the gene ends were 4 bases for V and 6 bases for J; bases not matched to a gene: 2. CDR3 loop: CASSSDRGNEQFF. The DNA for the CDR3 is TGTGCCAGCAGCTCCGACAGGGGCAATGAGCAGTTCTTC.

The rearrangement joins TRBV25-1 to TRBJ1-6, with a tentative D call TRBD1 (6 bases). V was shortened by 4 bases and J by 8 bases, with 12 bases between the two germline ends. Germline V lookup: CDR1 MGHDK, CDR2 SYGVNS. The CDR3 has 14 residues. The CDR3 bases are TGTGCCAGCAGTGCCACAGGGTTCGATTCACCCCTCCACTTT. Amino acid sequence: CASSATGFDSPLHF.

The chain has TRBV5-1 and TRBJ1-3, with unresolved D. Germline V gene lookup returns CDR1 SGHRS and CDR2 YFSETQ. Between the trimmed V and J ends, which lost 5 bases and 1 base, there was a span of 7 bases. This CDR3 is 13 amino acids long. The CDR3 spells CASRTSSGNTIYF. The CDR3 nucleotides read TGCGCCAGCAGGACCAGTTCTGGAAACACCATATATTTT.

For the CDR3, the DNA is TGCGCCAGCAGCTCATCCGAGGGGGGTGAGCAGTTCTTC. Translated: CASSSSEGGEQFF. This chain connects TRBV5-1 to TRBJ2-1; tentatively, D is TRBD1 or TRBD2 (6 bases each). Germline lookup yields CDR1 SGHRS and CDR2 YFSETQ. The CDR3 contains 13 residues. Trimming took 3 bases from V and 9 from J, leaving 13 bases between them.

This clone was detected only once. The chain has TRBV6-2 or TRBV6-3 and TRBJ2-1; 8 bases fit TRBD2. Germline CDR1 MNHEY, CDR2 SVGEGT. This CDR3 region has 20 residues. J gave up 2 bases and V 0 bases, and 15 bases lay outside the gene matches. CDR3 sequence (DNA): TGTGCCAGCAGTTACTCTTCTAGCGGGCGTCGTATTGAAACCTACAATGAGCAGTTCTTC. This codes for CASSYSSSGRRIETYNEQFF.

V usage is TRBV6-5 and J usage is TRBJ2-7, with TRBD2 identical over 10 bases. The ends lost 6 bases at V and 1 base at J; junction bases unmatched: 3. CDR1 and CDR2 from the germline V gene are MNHEY and SVGAGI. The CDR3 has 14 amino acids. The CDR3 DNA follows: TGTGCCAGCAGAGGGACTAGCGAATCCTACGAGCAGTACTTC. Translating gives CASRGTSESYEQYF.

The CDR3 DNA reads as TGTGCCAGCAGCGTAGGGGTAGCGGGGTTCAATGAGCAGTTCTTC. Its translation is CASSVGVAGFNEQFF. V gene TRBV9 combines with J gene TRBJ2-1; 8 bases align to TRBD2. V lost 0 bases to trimming and J lost 6 bases; unmatched junction nucleotides: 5. Germline loops: CDR1 SGDLS, CDR2 YYNGEE. This CDR3 is 15 amino acids long.